One and the same sample provided the 26 T cell receptor beta chains below, sequenced in a study of shared clonotypes between healthy human individuals. The protocol was immunoSEQ multiplex PCR, while the TCRdb copy is restricted to in-frame clones and leaves out a portion. Counted here are over 400,000 clones, roughly 95% occurring once; the ten biggest clones make up 0.055% to 0.075%. The sample comprised naive CD4+ T cells sorted from blood. Subset indicated: CD45RA+ positively selected. Source of these receptors: a woman in her 30s in good health.

The chain couples TRBV30 to TRBJ2-1; 8 nucleotides agree with TRBD2. The V and J ends lost 0 bases and 9 bases, in that order; junction bases with no gene match: 10. Per germline, CDR1 GTSNPN and CDR2 SVGIG (reference sequence). This CDR3 region has 15 residues. The CDR3 region is CAWSVPSGSISEQFF. The CDR3 DNA is TGTGCCTGGAGTGTACCAAGCGGGAGTATCAGTGAGCAGTTCTTC. The full variable domain, its missing parts supplied by reference TRBV30 and TRBJ2-1, is SQTIHQWPATLVQPVGSPLSLECTVEGTSNPNLYWYRQAAGRGLQLLFYSVGIGQISSEVPQNLSASRPQDRQFILSSKKLLLSDSGFYLCAWSVPSGSISEQFFGPGTRLTVL.

This chain uses TRBV5-1 with TRBJ1-3, with unresolved D. CDR3 length: 18 amino acids. The germline V gene has CDR1 SGHRS and CDR2 YFSETQ. V lost 2 bases to trimming and J lost 0 bases, with 18 bases between them. This CDR3 is CASSFPLPSYTSGNTIYF. For the CDR3, the DNA is TGCGCCAGCAGCTTCCCGCTCCCATCGTACACCTCTGGAAACACCATATATTTT.

A remark on this clone: No conserved phenylalanine or tryptophan ends this CDR3, so it is likely a read error. Because the CDR3's place on the DNA is in doubt, the DNA is left out and the CDR3 is given as listed by TCRdb. CDR3 loop: CASRLGTGPLKI. The chain recombines TRBV28 with TRBJ1-2; TRBD1, the table's D call, was not compared with the DNA. The CDR3 spans 12 residues, counting both ends. Germline loops: CDR1 MDHEN, CDR2 SYDVKM.

The chain joins TRBV2 to TRBJ2-7; possible D gene TRBD2, 6 bases. CDR3 length: 14 amino acids. The V end was cut by 11 bases, the J end by 0 bases, with 17 bases between. Germline lookup yields CDR1 SNHLY and CDR2 FYNNEI. The CDR3, as DNA: TGTGCCGGGGGGTTAGTAGGTGACTCCTACGAGCAGTACTTC. It yields the protein CAGGLVGDSYEQYF.

The rearrangement joins TRBV5-6 to TRBJ1-2; D unclear. Germline CDR1 and CDR2: SGHDT and YYEEEE. This CDR3 spans 14 amino acids. The V end lost 0 bases, the J end lost 8 bases, and 14 bases lay between the germline ends. The CDR3 loop reads CASSLVPGGIGYTF. CDR3 sequence (DNA): TGTGCCAGCAGCTTGGTGCCCGGTGGGATCGGCTACACCTTC.

The sample holds one count of this clone. At one boundary the junction diverges from the germline segment, which might be a read error. The V call is TRBV19, the J call TRBJ2-7, with 9 bases that match TRBD1. The CDR3 extends over 13 amino acids. The germline gives CDR1 LNHDA, CDR2 SQIVND (reference sequence). The CDR3 sequence: CASMGQGSDEQYF. The CDR3, as DNA: TGTGCCAGTATGGGACAGGGCTCCGACGAGCAGTACTTC.

V usage is TRBV27 and J usage is TRBJ1-3, with D tentatively TRBD1 (6 bases). CDR3 length: 17 amino acids. Trimming took 6 bases from V and 2 from J, leaving 20 bases between them. Germline V gives CDR1 MNHEY, CDR2 SMNVEV (reference sequence). CDR3 coding DNA: TGTGCCAGCAGGCCTTCAATGGGGGACAATCCTGGAAACACCATATATTTT. Translating it yields CASRPSMGDNPGNTIYF.

The V call is TRBV5-1, the J call TRBJ2-7, with TRBD1 as a possible D gene (5 bases). In germline, CDR1 is SGHRS, CDR2 YFSETQ. This CDR3 spans 15 amino acids. V was trimmed by 2 bases and J by 3 bases, leaving 15 bases between them. The CDR3 loop reads CASSLDSLQNYEQYF. CDR3 coding DNA: TGCGCCAGCAGCTTAGACAGTTTGCAAAACTACGAGCAGTACTTC.

The V call is TRBV28, the J call TRBJ2-2; 11 bases align to TRBD2. There are 17 residues in the CDR3. V was pared by 8 bases and J by 5 bases, with 13 bases of the junction left unmatched. From germline, CDR1 is MDHEN and CDR2 SYDVKM. CDR3 DNA: TGTGCCAGCCAGGTGACTAGCGGGGCTCTTAGGACCGGGGAGCTGTTTTTT. Protein sequence: CASQVTSGALRTGELFF. The variable domain in full, completed from reference TRBV28 and TRBJ2-2, reads DVKVTQSSRYLVKRTGEKVFLECVQDMDHENMFWYRQDPGLGLRLIYFSYDVKMKEKGDIPEGYSVSREKKERFSLILESASTNQTSMYLCASQVTSGALRTGELFFGEGSRLTVL.

The chain joins TRBV2 to TRBJ1-2; tentative D call: TRBD1 (6 bases). Trimming stripped 5 bases from V and 7 bases from J, with 20 bases between. The V gene's germline CDR1 is SNHLY and CDR2 FYNNEI. The CDR3 is 15 residues long. CDR3 loop: CASSHDMGAPRGYTF. The CDR3, as DNA: TGTGCCAGCAGTCACGACATGGGGGCGCCCCGTGGCTACACCTTC.

V usage is TRBV5-1 and J usage is TRBJ1-4; perhaps TRBD1 as D (5 bases). Per germline, CDR1 SGHRS and CDR2 YFSETQ. V was pared by 4 bases and J by 7 bases, with 14 bases between. The CDR3 runs 14 residues. CDR3 sequence (DNA): TGCGCCAGCAGCCCGGGACCATCGGCTGAAAAACTGTTTTTT. Its translation: CASSPGPSAEKLFF.

This chain joins TRBV9 and TRBJ2-2; D may match TRBD1 or TRBD2 (6 bases each). V lost 2 bases to trimming and J lost 0 bases, with 14 bases between them. The germline CDR1 and CDR2 sequences are SGDLS and YYNGEE. This CDR3 contains 17 residues. CDR3 DNA: TGTGCCAGCAGCGTGGGGGGCCCAGGTCCGAACACCGGGGAGCTGTTTTTT. Protein sequence: CASSVGGPGPNTGELFF. Combining the CDR3 with reference TRBV9 and TRBJ2-2 gives the whole variable domain DSGVTQTPKHLITATGQRVTLRCSPRSGDLSVYWYQQSLDQGLQFLIQYYNGEERAKGNILERFSAQQFPDLHSELNLSSLELGDSALYFCASSVGGPGPNTGELFFGEGSRLTVL.

The chain combines TRBV18 with TRBJ2-7; perhaps TRBD1 as D (5 bases). The CDR3 has 15 amino acids. Germline CDR1 is KGHSH and CDR2 is LQKENI. V lost 6 bases and J 7 bases, leaving 22 bases between the germline ends. The CDR3 spells CASSPGQLGLGEQYF. Here the CDR3 DNA reads TGTGCCAGCTCCCCTGGGCAGTTGGGGCTCGGGGAGCAGTACTTC. Full variable domain (rest looked up from reference TRBV18 and TRBJ2-7): NAGVMQNPRHLVRRRGQEARLRCSPMKGHSHVYWYRQLPEEGLKFMVYLQKENIIDESGMPKERFSAEFPKEGPSILRIQQVVRGDSAAYFCASSPGQLGLGEQYFGPGTRLTVT.

Of note for this clone: This same CDR3 is encoded by further DNA sequences in the sample. This chain uses TRBV7-9 with TRBJ1-1, with D possibly matching TRBD1 (5 bases). The CDR3 spans 13 residues. The V end lost 4 bases, the J end lost 3 bases, and 9 bases lay between the germline ends. Germline V CDR1 and CDR2: SEHNR, FQNEAQ (reference sequence). The CDR3 DNA is TGTGCCAGCAGCTGGGGGGGTGACACTGAAGCTTTCTTT. Translation gives CASSWGGDTEAFF.

The genes are TRBV6-5 and TRBJ1-4, with D perhaps matching TRBD1 (6 bases). Looked up from germline, CDR1 is MNHEY and CDR2 is SVGAGI. The V end lost 5 bases, the J end lost 8 bases, and 12 bases lay between the germline ends. This CDR3 comprises 13 residues. The CDR3 spells CASSARGGEKLFF. In DNA, the CDR3 is TGTGCCAGCAGTGCCAGAGGGGGGGAAAAACTGTTTTTT.

V and J are TRBV4-1 and TRBJ1-6, with D uncertain. V lost 2 bases to trimming and J lost 10 bases, with 12 bases between them. CDR3 length equals 14 residues. Germline V gene sequence: CDR1 MGHRA, CDR2 YSYEKL. CDR3 loop: CASSQHPWKSPLHF. The CDR3 region has the DNA TGCGCCAGCAGCCAACACCCCTGGAAATCACCCCTCCACTTT.

The CDR3 loop reads CASSRRQGRPGQPQHF. CDR3 bases: TGTGCCAGCAGCAGACGACAGGGGCGCCCAGGTCAGCCCCAGCATTTT. The chain recombines TRBV21-1 with TRBJ1-5; the table's D gene call, TRBD1, was not cross checked with the DNA. TRBV21-1 represents a pseudogene. The CDR3 is 16 amino acids.

The V and J genes are TRBV7-6 and TRBJ1-1; D is unclear. The CDR3 has 15 residues. V lost 1 base, J lost 3 bases, and 12 bases lay in between. From germline, CDR1 is SGHVS and CDR2 FNYEAQ. The CDR3 here is CASSLERAPYTEAFF. The CDR3 DNA sequence: TGTGCCAGCAGCTTAGAACGGGCCCCGTACACTGAAGCTTTCTTT.

This chain joins TRBV27 and TRBJ2-7; D unclear. The CDR3 is 12 amino acids. Germline values: CDR1 MNHEY, CDR2 SMNVEV (reference sequence). Trimming cost V 11 bases and J 5 bases, with 16 bases left between them. CDR3 nucleotides: TGTGCCGCTCCGGGCCCGGACGACGAGCAGTACTTC. It codes for CAAPGPDDEQYF.

This clone was observed a single time. The identical CDR3 is also encoded by other nucleotide sequences in the sample. The chain uses TRBV5-1 and TRBJ2-7, with 7 bases lining up with TRBD2. The CDR3 length is 14 residues. V lost 1 base and J lost 0; bases outside the gene matches: 1. From germline, CDR1 is SGHRS and CDR2 YFSETQ. The chain's CDR3 is CASSLSSGSYEQYF. Written as DNA, the CDR3 is TGCGCCAGCAGCTTGTCTAGCGGCTCCTACGAGCAGTACTTC.

The chain combines TRBV7-2 with TRBJ2-5; TRBD2 matches at 9 bases. Germline V lookup: CDR1 SGHTA, CDR2 FQGNSA. The CDR3 extends over 16 amino acids. Trimming took 0 bases from V and 4 from J; bases not matched to a gene: 6. The CDR3 DNA reads as TGTGCCAGCAGCTTAGCCGGCGGGAGGGCCCGAGAGACCCAGTACTTC. Translated: CASSLAGGRARETQYF.

This clone was recorded only once. The chain employs TRBV28 and TRBJ1-2, with D perhaps TRBD1 (5 bases). The CDR3 runs to 14 residues. V dropped 6 bases and J dropped 2 bases, with 13 bases sitting between them. Germline CDR1 is MDHEN and CDR2 is SYDVKM. The DNA of the CDR3 is TGTGCCAGCAGAAGCGGGGGGAGAAACTATGGCTACACCTTC. Translated: CASRSGGRNYGYTF.

The gene calls are TRBV5-1 and TRBJ2-7; TRBD1 matches at 10 bases. The ends lost 2 bases at V and 5 bases at J; junction bases unmatched: 7. The CDR3 is 15 amino acids. Germline CDR1 SGHRS, CDR2 YFSETQ. CDR3 in DNA: TGCGCCAGCAGCTTCGGACAGGGGGGGAACCACGAGCAGTACTTC. Its translation is CASSFGQGGNHEQYF.

The chain recombines TRBV28 with TRBJ1-6; 7 positions agree with TRBD1. Germline loops: CDR1 MDHEN, CDR2 SYDVKM. The CDR3 covers 15 residues. V lost 5 bases and J lost 6; bases outside the gene matches: 7. This CDR3 is CASSTTGSLNSPLHF. CDR3 nucleotides: TGTGCCAGCAGTACGACAGGGTCTCTTAATTCACCCCTCCACTTT. Looking up the rest from reference TRBV28 and TRBJ1-6 gives the full variable domain: DVKVTQSSRYLVKRTGEKVFLECVQDMDHENMFWYRQDPGLGLRLIYFSYDVKMKEKGDIPEGYSVSREKKERFSLILESASTNQTSMYLCASSTTGSLNSPLHFGNGTRLTVT.

The chain has TRBV2 and TRBJ2-1; tentative D call: TRBD2 (6 bases). Trimming took 5 bases from V and 8 from J, leaving 16 bases between them. This CDR3 has 14 amino acids. Germline V gene sequence: CDR1 SNHLY, CDR2 FYNNEI. The CDR3 loop is CASSSGQSGHEQFF. The CDR3 DNA is TGTGCCAGCAGTAGCGGGCAATCAGGCCATGAGCAGTTCTTC.

CDR3 sequence reads: CASSLVAGPYEQYF. The CDR3, as DNA: TGTGCCAGCAGCTTAGTAGCGGGCCCCTACGAGCAGTACTTC. This chain uses TRBV11-2 with TRBJ2-7; TRBD2 matches 7 bases. Germline V gene sequence: CDR1 SGHAT, CDR2 FQNNGV. V gave up 1 base and J gave up 2 bases; unmatched junction bases: 2. The CDR3 is 14 residues long.